Included here is one TCR beta chain sequence, with context. Its antigen is not identified. Researchers tagged individual cDNA molecules with unique molecular identifiers. Each CDR3 protein is one row after TCRdb ran MiXCR on the 5' RACE reads. Of roughly 60,000 distinct CDR3 sequences listed, 10% to 15% were seen once; the top ten hold 4.8%. The CDR3 extends over 15 amino acids. The V gene's germline CDR1 is MDHEN and CDR2 SYDVKM. V lost 5 bases, J lost 0 bases, and 14 bases lay in between. The record originates from a study of early T cells in non-severe SARS-CoV-2 infection. Overall study: Chains were not paired, and sequencing was done on bulk RNA from unsorted whole blood.

Study-wide results and limits: The study's VDJdb matching favored anti-spike CD8 responses and missed private and CD4 specificities.

The chain employs TRBV28 and TRBJ2-7; maybe TRBD1 (5 bases). Sequenced material: whole blood. The receptor's source is an adult who was a healthcare worker with PCR-confirmed SARS-CoV-2 infection or an uninfected control (not recorded which). CDR3 sequence reads: CASSAFRGSSYEQYF. The CDR3 DNA is TGTGCCAGCAGTGCCTTTAGGGGAAGCTCCTACGAGCAGTACTTC. The whole variable domain, remainder taken from reference TRBV28 and TRBJ2-7, is DVKVTQSSRYLVKRTGEKVFLECVQDMDHENMFWYRQDPGLGLRLIYFSYDVKMKEKGDIPEGYSVSREKKERFSLILESASTNQTSMYLCASSAFRGSSYEQYFGPGTRLTVT.